These 21 T cell receptor beta chains share one sample of origin, sequenced in a study of T cell repertoires in cytomegalovirus infection. TCRdb re-called the reads through MiXCR, storing one row per CDR3 protein. In the table there are about 240,000 distinct CDR3 sequences, around 6.2% of which are singletons. Source material: PBMCs. These receptor sequences come from a human donor in good health (CMV status not recorded). Some clones in this sample may be carry-over from other donors' samples.

This clonotype was observed at least ten times. The chain carries TRBV6-4 and TRBJ2-1; 9 nucleotides match TRBD1. The CDR3 has 15 residues. CDR1 and CDR2 (germline): MRHNA, SNTAGT. V dropped 3 bases and J dropped 3; count of bases not matched to a gene: 3. The CDR3 spells CASSESGQGYNEQFF. The CDR3 bases are TGTGCCAGCAGTGAATCGGGACAGGGCTACAATGAGCAGTTCTTC.

This clonotype was seen only a few times. The chain recombines TRBV3-1 with TRBJ2-1; a weak D match, TRBD1 (5 bases). Germline CDR1 reads LGHDT; CDR2 reads YNNKEL (reference sequence). V was shortened by 2 bases and J by 11 bases, with 19 bases between the two germline ends. CDR3 length equals 15 residues. As DNA, the CDR3 is TGTGCCAGCAGCCAATCGCCAGGGCCTCCTTTGCAGCAGTTCTTC. It specifies CASSQSPGPPLQQFF.

This clonotype was observed at least ten times. The V call is TRBV13, the J call TRBJ2-4, with 12 bases aligning to TRBD2. This CDR3 spans 17 amino acids. The trim removed 5 bases at V and 0 bases at J, leaving 5 bases unmatched. Germline V gene data show CDR1 as PRHDT and CDR2 as FYEKMQ (reference sequence). CDR3 loop: CASSRTSGALAKNIQYF. The CDR3 DNA follows: TGTGCCAGCAGCCGGACTAGCGGGGCTCTAGCCAAAAACATTCAGTACTTC.

The sample holds many counts of this clonotype. The rearrangement uses TRBV20-1 and TRBJ1-2; D may be TRBD1 (6 bases). There are 13 residues in the CDR3. Germline CDR1 reads DFQATT; CDR2 reads SNEGSKA (reference sequence). V was clipped by 4 bases and J by 8 bases, with 17 bases between them. This chain's CDR3 is CSATDRTWGGYTF. For the CDR3, the DNA is TGCAGTGCTACTGACAGGACCTGGGGAGGCTACACCTTC.

This clonotype was seen ten or more times. CDR3 DNA: TGTGCCAGCAGCCACTTCCAGGGGGCGGAAACCAACCAAGAGACCCAGTACTTC. Protein sequence: CASSHFQGAETNQETQYF. The chain carries TRBV7-6 and TRBJ2-5, with 8 bases lining up with TRBD1. Trimming removed 5 bases from V and 0 bases from J; junction bases left unmatched: 14. CDR1 is SGHVS, CDR2 FNYEAQ, per germline. CDR3 length: 18 amino acids.

This clonotype was counted at least ten times. V is TRBV19 and J is TRBJ1-1; 7 nucleotides agree with TRBD1. Germline V gene sequence: CDR1 LNHDA, CDR2 SQIVND (reference sequence). J lost 3 bases, V lost 7 bases, and 8 bases had no gene match. The CDR3 is made up of 14 amino acids. The CDR3 nucleotides read TGTGCCAGTAAACAAGGGGGCTCGGACACTGAAGCTTTCTTT. It translates to CASKQGGSDTEAFF. Complete variable domain (other parts from reference TRBV19 and TRBJ1-1): DGGITQSPKYLFRKEGQNVTLSCEQNLNHDAMYWYRQDPGQGLRLIYYSQIVNDFQKGDIAEGYSVSREKKESFPLTVTSAQKNPTAFYLCASKQGGSDTEAFFGQGTRLTVV.

This clonotype was detected ten times or more. The chain links TRBV28 to TRBJ2-4, with no clear D. From germline, CDR1 is MDHEN and CDR2 SYDVKM. This CDR3 has 14 amino acids. The germline V and J ends were trimmed by 6 bases and 1 base, with 10 bases remaining between them. The CDR3 DNA sequence: TGTGCCAGCAGCACCGACAAGGCCAAAAACATTCAGTACTTC. It translates to CASSTDKAKNIQYF.

This clonotype showed up many times. V gene TRBV25-1 combines with J gene TRBJ1-1; D remains ambiguous. The CDR3 covers 15 residues. Germline V gene sequence: CDR1 MGHDK, CDR2 SYGVNS. Trimming removed 1 base at V and 5 bases at J, with 14 bases between. CDR3 sequence: CASSEWGGMRTEAFF. The CDR3 nucleotides read TGTGCCAGCAGTGAATGGGGAGGGATGAGGACTGAAGCTTTCTTT.

This clonotype was detected ten times or more. The chain has TRBV6-5 and TRBJ2-1; the match to TRBD1 covers 10 bases. With V trimmed by 5 bases and J by 11 bases, 12 bases remained unmatched. In germline, CDR1 is MNHEY, CDR2 SVGAGI. The CDR3 contains 15 residues. CDR3 sequence (DNA): TGTGCCAGCAGTCCCTCCGGGACAGGGGCGCGTCAGCAGTTCTTC. The encoded protein is CASSPSGTGARQQFF.

This clonotype was seen repeatedly, ten times or more. V usage is TRBV4-3 and J usage is TRBJ1-1; weak D call: TRBD1 (5 bases). Germline CDR1 LGHNA, CDR2 YSLEER. The V gene lost 0 bases and the J gene lost 5 bases, with 13 bases spanning the gap. The CDR3 extends over 15 amino acids. The CDR3 protein is CASSQEPGKGTEAFF. For the CDR3, the DNA is TGCGCCAGCAGCCAAGAACCGGGGAAGGGGACTGAAGCTTTCTTT.

This clonotype was counted many times. J is TRBJ2-3 and V is TRBV6-5; 10 nucleotides agree with TRBD2. The CDR3 covers 16 residues. The germline V gene has CDR1 MNHEY and CDR2 SVGAGI. V was pared by 6 bases and J by 0 bases, with 6 bases of the junction left unmatched. The CDR3 is CASSRTSGVSTDTQYF. The CDR3 bases are TGTGCCAGCAGCAGAACTAGCGGGGTTAGCACAGATACGCAGTATTTT.

This clonotype has at least ten counts. The rearrangement joins TRBV28 to TRBJ1-2, with D unclear. Between the trimmed V and J ends, which lost 6 bases and 10 bases, there was a span of 12 bases. The germline gives CDR1 MDHEN, CDR2 SYDVKM. The CDR3 totals 11 residues. Written as DNA, the CDR3 is TGTGCCAGCAGCCGGGGAAGGGACTACACCTTC. It is translated as CASSRGRDYTF.

This clonotype was found many times. This chain uses TRBV12-3 or TRBV12-4 with TRBJ2-2; 13 bases are shared with TRBD2. Trimming removed 6 bases from V and 1 base from J; junction bases left unmatched: 5. This CDR3 comprises 17 residues. The chain's CDR3 is CASSRTSGGQNTGELFF. In nucleotides, the CDR3 is TGTGCCAGCAGCCGGACTAGCGGGGGTCAGAACACCGGGGAGCTGTTTTTT.

In its sample, this clonotype was seen many times. The rearrangement joins TRBV12-3 or TRBV12-4 to TRBJ1-4; 10 bases match TRBD1. The CDR3 sequence is 14 residues long. V shed 5 bases, J shed 5 bases, and the junction held 2 bases outside the gene matches. CDR3 protein: CASSPGQGNEKLFF. The CDR3, as DNA: TGTGCCAGCAGTCCGGGACAGGGGAATGAAAAACTGTTTTTT.

This clonotype was detected ten times or more. CDR3 DNA: TGTGCCAGCAGCTTGCGGACAGAGACGAATTCACCCCTCCACTTT. This translates into CASSLRTETNSPLHF. The chain recombines TRBV7-6 with TRBJ1-6; perhaps TRBD1 as D (6 bases). The CDR3 totals 15 residues. Germline V lookup: CDR1 SGHVS, CDR2 FNYEAQ. V lost 3 bases to trimming and J lost 7 bases, with 13 bases between them.

Concerning this clonotype itself: A much bigger clone sits one base away, suggesting this may be a read error. This chain uses TRBV12-3 or TRBV12-4 with TRBJ1-5, with a possible D match to TRBD1 (5 bases). V dropped 0 bases and J dropped 6 bases, with 15 bases sitting between them. This CDR3 comprises 16 residues. CDR3 protein: CASSLARGGLSQPQHF. CDR3 coding DNA: TGTGCCAGCAGTTTAGCGAGGGGAGGCCTCAGTCAGCCCCAGCATTTT.

This clonotype came up many times. J is TRBJ2-5 and V is TRBV5-6, with 7 bases aligning to TRBD1. The length of the CDR3 is 15 residues. V trimming: 3 bases; J trimming: 3 bases; junction bases outside the gene matches: 8. Germline V gene lookup returns CDR1 SGHDT and CDR2 YYEEEE. CDR3 sequence: CASSYLDREKETQYF. The CDR3 nucleotides read TGTGCCAGCAGCTACCTCGACAGGGAAAAAGAGACCCAGTACTTC.

This clonotype was counted many times. The chain combines TRBV20-1 with TRBJ2-3, with D unresolved. The V and J ends lost 1 base and 5 bases respectively, with 16 bases between them. The CDR3 sequence is 15 residues long. CDR1 and CDR2 from the germline V gene are DFQATT and SNEGSKA (reference sequence). The CDR3 here is CSARVPRTGGDTQYF. CDR3 sequence (DNA): TGCAGTGCTAGAGTCCCGAGGACGGGTGGAGATACGCAGTATTTT.

The CDR3 reads CSARVGGGVSSPLHF. The DNA for the CDR3 is TGCAGTGCTAGAGTGGGGGGGGGGGTCAGTTCACCCCTCCACTTT. The chain recombines TRBV20-1 with TRBJ1-6, with a weak D call TRBD1 (5 bases). Trimming cost V 1 base and J 9 bases, with 16 bases left between them. Looked up from germline, CDR1 is DFQATT and CDR2 is SNEGSKA (reference sequence). The CDR3 is 15 amino acids.

The table lists this clonotype with a few counts. The rearrangement joins TRBV28 to TRBJ2-1, with D possibly matching TRBD2 (5 bases). Trimming removed 2 bases from V and 5 bases from J, with 13 bases in between. Germline CDR1 reads MDHEN; CDR2 reads SYDVKM. This CDR3 is built from 15 residues. The CDR3, as DNA: TGTGCCAGCAGTTTACTCGGAGGTCAAAACAATGAGCAGTTCTTC. Protein sequence: CASSLLGGQNNEQFF.

Ten or more counts support this clonotype. V is TRBV7-8 and J is TRBJ1-5, with a possible D match to TRBD1 (5 bases). CDR1 and CDR2 from the germline V gene are SGHVS and FQNEAQ. V lost 1 base, J lost 10 bases, and 14 bases lay in between. The CDR3 extends over 14 amino acids. CDR3 sequence (DNA): TGTGCCAGCAGCTTAGTTAAAGCCGGGGACCCCCAGCATTTT. It encodes CASSLVKAGDPQHF.